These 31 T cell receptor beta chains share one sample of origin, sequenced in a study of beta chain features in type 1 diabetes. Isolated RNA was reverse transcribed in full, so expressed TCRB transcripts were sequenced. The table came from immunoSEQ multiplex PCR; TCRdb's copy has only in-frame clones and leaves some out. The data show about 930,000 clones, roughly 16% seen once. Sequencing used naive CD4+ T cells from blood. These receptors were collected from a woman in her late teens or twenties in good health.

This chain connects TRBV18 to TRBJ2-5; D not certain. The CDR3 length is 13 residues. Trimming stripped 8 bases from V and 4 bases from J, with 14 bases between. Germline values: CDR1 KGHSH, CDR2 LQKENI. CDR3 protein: CASTASSAETQYF. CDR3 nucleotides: TGTGCCAGCACGGCCTCGTCGGCAGAGACCCAGTACTTC. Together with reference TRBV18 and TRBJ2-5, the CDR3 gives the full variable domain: NAGVMQNPRHLVRRRGQEARLRCSPMKGHSHVYWYRQLPEEGLKFMVYLQKENIIDESGMPKERFSAEFPKEGPSILRIQQVVRGDSAAYFCASTASSAETQYFGPGTRLLVL.

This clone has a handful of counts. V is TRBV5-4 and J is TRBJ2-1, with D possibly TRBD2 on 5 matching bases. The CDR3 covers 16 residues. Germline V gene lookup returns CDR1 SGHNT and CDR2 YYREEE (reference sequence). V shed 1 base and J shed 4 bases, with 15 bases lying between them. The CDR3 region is CASSLKSATSYNEQFF. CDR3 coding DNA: TGTGCCAGCAGCTTGAAGTCTGCTACTAGTTACAATGAGCAGTTCTTC. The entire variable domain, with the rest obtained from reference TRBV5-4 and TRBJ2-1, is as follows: ETGVTQSPTHLIKTRGQQVTLRCSSQSGHNTVSWYQQALGQGPQFIFQYYREEENGRGNFPPRFSGLQFPNYSSELNVNALELDDSALYLCASSLKSATSYNEQFFGPGTRLTVL.

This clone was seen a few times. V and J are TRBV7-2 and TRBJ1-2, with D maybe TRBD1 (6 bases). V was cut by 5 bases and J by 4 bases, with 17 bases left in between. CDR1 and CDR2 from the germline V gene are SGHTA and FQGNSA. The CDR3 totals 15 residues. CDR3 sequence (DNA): TGTGCCAGCAGCGTCACTACACAGGGAGGCTATGGCTACACCTTC. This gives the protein CASSVTTQGGYGYTF.

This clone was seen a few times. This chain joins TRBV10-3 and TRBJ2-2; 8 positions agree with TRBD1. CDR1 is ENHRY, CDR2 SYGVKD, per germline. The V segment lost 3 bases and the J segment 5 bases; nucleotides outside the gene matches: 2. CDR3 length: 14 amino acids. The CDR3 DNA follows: TGTGCCATCAGTGACCGACAGGGGACCGGGGAGCTGTTTTTT. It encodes CAISDRQGTGELFF.

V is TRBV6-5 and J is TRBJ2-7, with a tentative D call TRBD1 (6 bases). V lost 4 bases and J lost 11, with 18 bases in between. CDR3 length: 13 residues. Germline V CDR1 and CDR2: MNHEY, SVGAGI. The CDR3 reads CASSLSTHRDKYF. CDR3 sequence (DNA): TGTGCCAGCAGTTTAAGTACCCACAGGGACAAGTACTTC.

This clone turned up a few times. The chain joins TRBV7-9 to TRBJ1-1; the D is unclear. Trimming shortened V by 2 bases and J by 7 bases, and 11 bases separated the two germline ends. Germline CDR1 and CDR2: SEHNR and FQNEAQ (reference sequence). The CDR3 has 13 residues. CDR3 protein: CASSLFGEIEAFF. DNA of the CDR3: TGTGCCAGCAGCTTATTCGGCGAGATTGAAGCTTTCTTT.

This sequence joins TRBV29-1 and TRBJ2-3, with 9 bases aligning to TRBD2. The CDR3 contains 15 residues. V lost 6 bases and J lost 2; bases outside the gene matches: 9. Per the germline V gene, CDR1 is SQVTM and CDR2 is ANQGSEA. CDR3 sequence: CSVPLAGHFTDTQYF. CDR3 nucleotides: TGCAGCGTCCCGCTAGCGGGACATTTCACAGATACGCAGTATTTT.

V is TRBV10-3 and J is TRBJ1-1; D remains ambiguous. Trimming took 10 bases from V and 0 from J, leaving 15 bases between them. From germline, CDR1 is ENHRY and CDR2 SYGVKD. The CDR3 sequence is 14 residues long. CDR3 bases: TGTGCCACCCATGCCAGCTTCTTGAACACTGAAGCTTTCTTT. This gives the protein CATHASFLNTEAFF.

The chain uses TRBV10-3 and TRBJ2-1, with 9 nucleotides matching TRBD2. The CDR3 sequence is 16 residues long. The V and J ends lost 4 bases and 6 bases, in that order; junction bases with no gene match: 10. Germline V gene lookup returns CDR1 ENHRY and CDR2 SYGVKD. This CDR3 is CAISGASSGRPNEQFF. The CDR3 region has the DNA TGTGCCATCAGTGGGGCGTCCAGCGGGAGGCCCAATGAGCAGTTCTTC.

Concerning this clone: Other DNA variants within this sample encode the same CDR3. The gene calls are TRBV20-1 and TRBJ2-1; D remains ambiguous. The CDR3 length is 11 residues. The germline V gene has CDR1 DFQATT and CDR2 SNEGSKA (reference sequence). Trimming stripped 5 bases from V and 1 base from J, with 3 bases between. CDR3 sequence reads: CSAQSYNEQFF. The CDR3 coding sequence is TGCAGTGCTCAGTCCTACAATGAGCAGTTCTTC.

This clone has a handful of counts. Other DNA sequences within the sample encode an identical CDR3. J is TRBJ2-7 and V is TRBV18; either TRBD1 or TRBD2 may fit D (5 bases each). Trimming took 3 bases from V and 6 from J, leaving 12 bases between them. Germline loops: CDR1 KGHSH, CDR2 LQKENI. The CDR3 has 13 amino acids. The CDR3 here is CASSPGTAREQYF. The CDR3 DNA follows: TGTGCCAGCTCACCTGGGACGGCCCGCGAGCAGTACTTC.

CDR3 protein: CASSLVGNWGQYEQYF. DNA for the CDR3: TGTGCCAGCAGCTTAGTTGGGAATTGGGGGCAATACGAGCAGTACTTC. The rearrangement joins TRBV11-2 to TRBJ2-7, with D possibly matching TRBD1 (6 bases). V gave up 1 base and J gave up 4 bases, with 17 bases separating them. Germline V gene data show CDR1 as SGHAT and CDR2 as FQNNGV. CDR3 length equals 16 residues.

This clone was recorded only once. CDR3 nucleotides: TGTGCCAGCAGTTACCTCCGAGACGCTCGTGAAGCTTTCTTT. Protein: CASSYLRDAREAFF. The V gene is TRBV6-5, the J gene TRBJ1-1; D gene ambiguous. The CDR3 length is 14 residues. Germline V gene lookup returns CDR1 MNHEY and CDR2 SVGAGI. The germline V and J ends were trimmed by 2 bases and 7 bases, with 14 bases remaining between them.

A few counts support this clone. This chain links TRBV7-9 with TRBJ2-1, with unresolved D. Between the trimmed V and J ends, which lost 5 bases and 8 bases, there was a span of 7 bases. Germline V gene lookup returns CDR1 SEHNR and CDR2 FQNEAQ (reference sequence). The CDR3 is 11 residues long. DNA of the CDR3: TGTGCCAGCAGCATTCGGGATGAGCAGTTCTTC. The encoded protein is CASSIRDEQFF. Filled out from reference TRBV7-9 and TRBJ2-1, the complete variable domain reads DTGVSQNPRHKITKRGQNVTFRCDPISEHNRLYWYRQTLGQGPEFLTYFQNEAQLEKSRLLSDRFSAERPKGSFSTLEIQRTEQGDSAMYLCASSIRDEQFFGPGTRLTVL.

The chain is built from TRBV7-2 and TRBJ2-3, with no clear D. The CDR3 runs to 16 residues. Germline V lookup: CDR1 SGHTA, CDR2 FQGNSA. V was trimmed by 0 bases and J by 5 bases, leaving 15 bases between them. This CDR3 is CASSLALGRPGDTQYF. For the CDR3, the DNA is TGTGCCAGCAGCTTAGCGTTGGGCCGCCCTGGAGATACGCAGTATTTT. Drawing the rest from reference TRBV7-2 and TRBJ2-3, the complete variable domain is GAGVSQSPSNKVTEKGKDVELRCDPISGHTALYWYRQSLGQGLEFLIYFQGNSAPDKSGLPSDRFSAERTGGSVSTLTIQRTQQEDSAVYLCASSLALGRPGDTQYFGPGTRLTVL.

As DNA, the CDR3 is TGTGCCAGCAGCCCCCTAGCTTCCTACGAGCAGTACTTC. As protein: CASSPLASYEQYF. V gene TRBV21-1 combines with J gene TRBJ2-7; the table's D call, TRBD2, has no DNA check behind it. TRBV21-1 corresponds to a pseudogene. CDR3 length equals 13 residues.

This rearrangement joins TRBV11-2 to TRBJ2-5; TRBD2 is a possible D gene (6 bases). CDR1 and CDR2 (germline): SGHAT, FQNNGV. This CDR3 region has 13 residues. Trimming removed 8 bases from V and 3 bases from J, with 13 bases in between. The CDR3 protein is CASLRGLKETQYF. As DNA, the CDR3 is TGTGCCAGCTTGCGGGGACTGAAAGAGACCCAGTACTTC.

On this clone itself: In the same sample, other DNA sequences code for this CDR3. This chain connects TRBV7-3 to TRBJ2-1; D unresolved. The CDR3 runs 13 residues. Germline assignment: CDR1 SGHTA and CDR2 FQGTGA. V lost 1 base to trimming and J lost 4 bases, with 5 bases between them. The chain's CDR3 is CASSLSSYNEQFF. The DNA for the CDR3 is TGTGCCAGCAGCTTAAGTAGTTACAATGAGCAGTTCTTC.

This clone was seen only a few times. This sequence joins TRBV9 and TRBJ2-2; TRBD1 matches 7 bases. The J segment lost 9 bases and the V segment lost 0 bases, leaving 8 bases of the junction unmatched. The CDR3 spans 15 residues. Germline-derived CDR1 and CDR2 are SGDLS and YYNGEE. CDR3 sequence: CASSVGLGGKRELFF. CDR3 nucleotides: TGTGCCAGCAGCGTAGGTTTAGGGGGCAAAAGGGAGCTGTTTTTT.

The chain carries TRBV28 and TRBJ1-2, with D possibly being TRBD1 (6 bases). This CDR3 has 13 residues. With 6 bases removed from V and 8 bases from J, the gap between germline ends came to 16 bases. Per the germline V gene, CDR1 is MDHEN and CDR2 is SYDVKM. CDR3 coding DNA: TGTGCCAGCAGCTTAGACAGGTCGCACGGCTACACCTTC. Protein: CASSLDRSHGYTF.

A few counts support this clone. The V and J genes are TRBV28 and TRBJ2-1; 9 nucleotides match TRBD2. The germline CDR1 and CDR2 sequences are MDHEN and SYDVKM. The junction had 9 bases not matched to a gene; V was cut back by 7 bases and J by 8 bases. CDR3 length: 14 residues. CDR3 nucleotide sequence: TGTGCCAGCACTTGGGCGGGAGGGATCGATGAGCAGTTCTTC. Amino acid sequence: CASTWAGGIDEQFF.

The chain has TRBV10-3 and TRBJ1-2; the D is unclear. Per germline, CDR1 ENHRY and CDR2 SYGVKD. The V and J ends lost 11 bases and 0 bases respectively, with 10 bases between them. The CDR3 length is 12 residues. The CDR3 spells CASRTANYGYTF. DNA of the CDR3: TGTGCCTCAAGGACGGCTAACTATGGCTACACCTTC.

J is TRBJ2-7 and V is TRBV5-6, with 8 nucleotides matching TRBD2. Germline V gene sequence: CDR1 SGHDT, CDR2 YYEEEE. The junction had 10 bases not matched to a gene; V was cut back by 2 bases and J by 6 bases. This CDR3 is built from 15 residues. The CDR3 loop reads CASSFLSGRAFEQYF. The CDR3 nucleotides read TGTGCCAGCAGCTTTTTAAGCGGGAGAGCTTTCGAGCAGTACTTC. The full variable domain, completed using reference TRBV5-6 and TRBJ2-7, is DAGVTQSPTHLIKTRGQQVTLRCSPKSGHDTVSWYQQALGQGPQFIFQYYEEEERQRGNFPDRFSGHQFPNYSSELNVNALLLGDSALYLCASSFLSGRAFEQYFGPGTRLTVT.

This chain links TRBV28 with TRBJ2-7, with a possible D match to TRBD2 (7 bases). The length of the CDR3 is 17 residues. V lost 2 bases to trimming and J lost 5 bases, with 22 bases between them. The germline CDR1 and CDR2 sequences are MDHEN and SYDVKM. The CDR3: CASSLGGAAPWTHEQYF. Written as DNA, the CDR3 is TGTGCCAGCAGTTTAGGGGGGGCGGCGCCCTGGACCCACGAGCAGTACTTC.

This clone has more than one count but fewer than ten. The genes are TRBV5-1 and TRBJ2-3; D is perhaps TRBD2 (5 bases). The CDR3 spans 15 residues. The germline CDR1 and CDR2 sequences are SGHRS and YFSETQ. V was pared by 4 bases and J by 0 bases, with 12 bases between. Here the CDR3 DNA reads TGCGCCAGCAGCCCCTGGGGAGCTAGCACAGATACGCAGTATTTT. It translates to CASSPWGASTDTQYF.

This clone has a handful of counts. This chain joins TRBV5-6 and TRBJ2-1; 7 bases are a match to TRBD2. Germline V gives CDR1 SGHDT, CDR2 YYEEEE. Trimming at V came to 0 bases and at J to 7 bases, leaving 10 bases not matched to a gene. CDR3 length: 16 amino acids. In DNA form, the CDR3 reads TGTGCCAGCAGCTTGGCTGGCGGGAGTAAGCGGAATGAGCAGTTCTTC. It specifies CASSLAGGSKRNEQFF.

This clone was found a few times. Here the CDR3 DNA reads TGTGCCAGCAATCTAGCGGGAGGAGGGGAGACCCAGTACTTC. Amino acid sequence: CASNLAGGGETQYF. The rearrangement uses TRBV7-2 and TRBJ2-5, with TRBD2 matching 11 bases. CDR1 SGHTA and CDR2 FQGNSA come from the germline V gene. V lost 7 bases and J lost 5; bases outside the gene matches: 6. The CDR3 is 14 residues long.

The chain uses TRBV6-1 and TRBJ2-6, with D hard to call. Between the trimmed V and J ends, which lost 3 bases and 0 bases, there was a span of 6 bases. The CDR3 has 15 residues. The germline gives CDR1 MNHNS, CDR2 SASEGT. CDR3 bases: TGTGCCAGCAGTGAGACGCGCTCTGGGGCCAACGTCCTGACTTTC. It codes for CASSETRSGANVLTF.

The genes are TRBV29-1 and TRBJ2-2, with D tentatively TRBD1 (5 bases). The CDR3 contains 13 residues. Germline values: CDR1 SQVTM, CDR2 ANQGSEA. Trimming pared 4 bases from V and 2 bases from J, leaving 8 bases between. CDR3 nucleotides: TGCAGCGTTGCGTGGACAAACACCGGGGAGCTGTTTTTT. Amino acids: CSVAWTNTGELFF.

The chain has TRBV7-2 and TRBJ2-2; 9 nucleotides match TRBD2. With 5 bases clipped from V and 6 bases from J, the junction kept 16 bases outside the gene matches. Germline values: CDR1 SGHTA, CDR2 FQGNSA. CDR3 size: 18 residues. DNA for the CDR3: TGTGCCAGCAGCCCCAATTGGGGGCTAGCGGGGCTCGCCGGGGAGCTGTTTTTT. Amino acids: CASSPNWGLAGLAGELFF.

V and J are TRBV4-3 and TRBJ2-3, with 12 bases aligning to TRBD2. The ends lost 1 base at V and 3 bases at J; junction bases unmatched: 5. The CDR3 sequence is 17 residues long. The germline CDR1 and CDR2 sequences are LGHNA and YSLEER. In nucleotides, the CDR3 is TGCGCCAGCAGCCAAGCCACTAGCGGGAGGCTGACAGATACGCAGTATTTT. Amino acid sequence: CASSQATSGRLTDTQYF.